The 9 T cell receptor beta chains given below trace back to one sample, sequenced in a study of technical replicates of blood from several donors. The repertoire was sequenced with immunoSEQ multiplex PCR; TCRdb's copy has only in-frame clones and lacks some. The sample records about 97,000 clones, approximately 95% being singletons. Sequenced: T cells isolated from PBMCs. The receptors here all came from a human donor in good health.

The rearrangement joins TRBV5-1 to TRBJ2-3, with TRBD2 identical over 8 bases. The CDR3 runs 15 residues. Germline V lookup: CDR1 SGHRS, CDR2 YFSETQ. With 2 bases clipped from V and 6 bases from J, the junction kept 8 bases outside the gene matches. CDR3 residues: CASSLGWTSWDTQYF. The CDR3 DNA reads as TGCGCCAGCAGCTTAGGTTGGACTAGCTGGGATACGCAGTATTTT.

CDR3 sequence reads: CASSLTGVYNEQFF. CDR3 DNA: TGTGCCAGCAGTTTGACAGGGGTTTACAATGAGCAGTTCTTC. The V call is TRBV27, the J call TRBJ2-1; 8 positions agree with TRBD1. This CDR3 is built from 14 residues. With V trimmed by 3 bases and J by 4 bases, 2 bases remained unmatched. CDR1 MNHEY and CDR2 SMNVEV come from the germline V gene (reference sequence).

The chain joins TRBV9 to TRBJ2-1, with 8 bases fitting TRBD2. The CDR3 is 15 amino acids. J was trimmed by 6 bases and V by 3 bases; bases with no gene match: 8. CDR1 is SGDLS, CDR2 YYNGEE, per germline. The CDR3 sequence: CASSGSGGPGNEQFF. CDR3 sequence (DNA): TGTGCCAGCAGCGGTTCGGGAGGGCCGGGCAATGAGCAGTTCTTC.

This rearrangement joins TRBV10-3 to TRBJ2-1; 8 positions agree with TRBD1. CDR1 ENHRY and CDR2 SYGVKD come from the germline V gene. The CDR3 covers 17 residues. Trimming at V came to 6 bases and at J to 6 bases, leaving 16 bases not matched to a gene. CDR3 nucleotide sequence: TGTGCCATCAGCGAGCTCCAAAGACAGGGGATAGGCAATGAGCAGTTCTTC. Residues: CAISELQRQGIGNEQFF.

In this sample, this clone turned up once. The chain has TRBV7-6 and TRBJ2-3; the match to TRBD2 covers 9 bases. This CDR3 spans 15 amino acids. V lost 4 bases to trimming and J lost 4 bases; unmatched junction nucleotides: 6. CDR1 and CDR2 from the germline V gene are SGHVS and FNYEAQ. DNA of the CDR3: TGTGCCAGCAGCTATAACGGACTAGCGTCAGATACGCAGTATTTT. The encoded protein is CASSYNGLASDTQYF.

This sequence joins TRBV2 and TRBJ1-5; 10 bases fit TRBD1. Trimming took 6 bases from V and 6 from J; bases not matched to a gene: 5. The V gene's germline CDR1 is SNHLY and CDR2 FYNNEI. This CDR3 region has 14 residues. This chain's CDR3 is CASSGQGGIQPQHF. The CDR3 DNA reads TGTGCCAGCAGCGGACAGGGGGGAATTCAGCCCCAGCATTTT.

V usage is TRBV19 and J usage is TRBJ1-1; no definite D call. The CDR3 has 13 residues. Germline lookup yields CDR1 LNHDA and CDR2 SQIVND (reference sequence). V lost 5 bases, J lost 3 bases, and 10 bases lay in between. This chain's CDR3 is CASSAAPDTEAFF. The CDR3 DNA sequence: TGTGCCAGTAGTGCCGCCCCGGACACTGAAGCTTTCTTT.

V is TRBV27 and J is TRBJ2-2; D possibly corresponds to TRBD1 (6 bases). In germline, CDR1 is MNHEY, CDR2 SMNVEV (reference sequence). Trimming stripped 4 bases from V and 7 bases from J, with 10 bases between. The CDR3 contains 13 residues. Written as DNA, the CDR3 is TGTGCCAGCAGTTCCACAGGGATCGGGGAGCTGTTTTTT. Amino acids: CASSSTGIGELFF.

CDR3 residues: CASSPLSSGANVLTF. The CDR3 DNA reads as TGTGCCAGCAGTCCGCTAAGCTCTGGGGCCAACGTCCTGACTTTC. This chain connects TRBV2 to TRBJ2-6, with D unresolved. Between the trimmed V and J ends, which lost 5 bases and 0 bases, there was a span of 8 bases. This CDR3 spans 15 amino acids. The germline V gene encodes CDR1 SNHLY and CDR2 FYNNEI.